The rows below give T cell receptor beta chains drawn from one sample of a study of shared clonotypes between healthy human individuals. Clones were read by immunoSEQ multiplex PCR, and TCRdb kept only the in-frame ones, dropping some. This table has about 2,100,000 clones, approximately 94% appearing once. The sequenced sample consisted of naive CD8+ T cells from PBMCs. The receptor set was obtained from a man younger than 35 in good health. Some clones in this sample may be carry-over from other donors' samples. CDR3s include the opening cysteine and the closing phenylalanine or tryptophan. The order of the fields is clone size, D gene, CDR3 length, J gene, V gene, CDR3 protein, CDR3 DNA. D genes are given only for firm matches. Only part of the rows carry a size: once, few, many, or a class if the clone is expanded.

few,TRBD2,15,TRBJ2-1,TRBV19,CASSMTSGAYNEQFF,TGTGCCAGTAGTATGACTAGCGGTGCCTACAATGAGCAGTTCTTC
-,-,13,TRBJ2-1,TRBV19,CASGTFSYNEQFF,TGTGCCAGCGGGACTTTCTCCTACAATGAGCAGTTCTTC
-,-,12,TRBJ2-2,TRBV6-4,CASSPLDGELFF,TGTGCCAGCAGCCCACTGGACGGGGAGCTGTTTTTT
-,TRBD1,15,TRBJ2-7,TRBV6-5,CASSFGTGHPYEQYF,TGTGCCAGCAGTTTCGGGACAGGGCACCCCTACGAGCAGTACTTC
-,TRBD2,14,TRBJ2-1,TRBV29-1,CSDGGGLAGGEQFF,TGCAGCGACGGGGGGGGACTAGCGGGAGGTGAGCAGTTCTTC
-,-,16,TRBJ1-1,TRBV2,CASILTPNVREREAFF,TGTGCCAGCATCCTCACTCCAAACGTGAGGGAGCGGGAAGCTTTCTTT
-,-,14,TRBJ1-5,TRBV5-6,CASSLAGPREPQHF,TGTGCCAGCAGCTTGGCGGGACCCCGGGAGCCCCAGCATTTT
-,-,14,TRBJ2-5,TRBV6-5,CASSYSGGWETQYF,TGTGCCAGCAGTTACTCTGGGGGCTGGGAGACCCAGTACTTC
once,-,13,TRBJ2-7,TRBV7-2,CASSTIFAYEQYF,TGTGCCAGCAGCACGATTTTTGCGTACGAGCAGTACTTC
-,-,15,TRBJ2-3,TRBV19,CASSMRIRLTDTQYF,TGTGCCAGTAGTATGAGGATCCGTCTTACGGATACGCAGTATTTT
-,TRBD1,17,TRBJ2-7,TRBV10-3,CAISETIDRQGSYEQYF,TGTGCCATCAGTGAGACAATCGATAGACAGGGGTCCTACGAGCAGTACTTC
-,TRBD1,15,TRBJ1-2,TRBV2,CASRKAGGADYGYTF,TGTGCCAGCAGGAAAGCAGGGGGCGCCGACTATGGCTACACCTTC
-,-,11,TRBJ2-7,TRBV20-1,CSAPEAYEQYF,TGCAGTGCCCCGGAAGCTTACGAGCAGTACTTC
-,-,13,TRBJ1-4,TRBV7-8,CASSSPTAEKLFF,TGTGCCAGCAGCTCTCCTACTGCCGAAAAACTGTTTTTT
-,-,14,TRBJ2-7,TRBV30,CAWSVLVRSSEQYF,TGTGCCTGGAGTGTTTTGGTCCGTAGTTCCGAGCAGTACTTC
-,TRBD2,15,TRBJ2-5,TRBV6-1,CASSDGTSGRETQYF,TGTGCCAGCAGCGACGGGACTAGCGGGAGGGAGACCCAGTACTTC
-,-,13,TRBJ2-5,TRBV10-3,CAISESVGETQYF,TGTGCCATCAGTGAGTCGGTGGGAGAGACCCAGTACTTC
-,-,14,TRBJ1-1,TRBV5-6,CASSLGEENTEAFF,TGTGCCAGCAGCTTGGGTGAGGAGAACACTGAAGCTTTCTTT
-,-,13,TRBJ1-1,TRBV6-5,CASSYSGVTEAFF,TGTGCCAGCAGTTACTCGGGGGTCACTGAAGCTTTCTTT
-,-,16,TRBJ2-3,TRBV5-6,CASSLGGGQSTDTQYF,TGTGCCAGCAGTTTGGGTGGGGGGCAGAGCACAGATACGCAGTATTTT
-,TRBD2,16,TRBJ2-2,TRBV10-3,CASGAGGVGNTGELFF,TGTGCCAGCGGAGCGGGGGGCGTCGGGAACACCGGGGAGCTGTTTTTT
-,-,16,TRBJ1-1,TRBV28,CASSLHPGQGDTEAFF,TGTGCCAGCAGTTTACACCCGGGCCAGGGTGATACTGAAGCTTTCTTT
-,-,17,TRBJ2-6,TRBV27,CASSLATGPLGANVLTF,TGTGCCAGCAGTTTAGCGACGGGTCCCCTCGGGGCCAACGTCCTGACTTTC
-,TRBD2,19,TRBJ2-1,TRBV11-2,CASSLGGGTSGRAVNEQFF,TGTGCCAGCAGCTTAGGGGGCGGGACTAGCGGGAGGGCGGTCAATGAGCAGTTCTTC
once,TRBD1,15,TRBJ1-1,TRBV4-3,CASSQETGWNTEAFF,TGCGCCAGCAGCCAGGAGACAGGGTGGAACACTGAAGCTTTCTTT
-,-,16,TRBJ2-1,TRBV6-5,CASSYSSGNSYNEQFF,TGTGCCAGCAGTTACTCTTCCGGGAACTCCTACAATGAGCAGTTCTTC
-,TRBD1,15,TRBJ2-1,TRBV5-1,CASSSRTGWDNEQFF,TGCGCCAGCAGCTCAAGGACAGGTTGGGACAATGAGCAGTTCTTC
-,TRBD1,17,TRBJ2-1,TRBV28,CASSFGTGGPYGDEQFF,TGTGCCAGCAGTTTTGGGACAGGGGGGCCCTATGGGGATGAGCAGTTCTTC
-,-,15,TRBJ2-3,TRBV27,CASSLSIGSSTTQYF,TGTGCCAGCAGTTTATCCATCGGCAGCTCGACTACGCAGTATTTT
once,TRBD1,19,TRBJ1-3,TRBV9,CASSVARDRVALSGNTIYF,TGTGCCAGCAGCGTAGCCCGGGACAGGGTAGCTCTCTCTGGAAACACCATATATTTT
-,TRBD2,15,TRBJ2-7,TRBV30,CAWSVWASGAYEQYF,TGTGCCTGGAGTGTATGGGCTAGCGGGGCCTACGAGCAGTACTTC
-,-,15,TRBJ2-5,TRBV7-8,CASSLVVYRQETQYF,TGTGCCAGCAGCTTAGTTGTTTACAGGCAAGAGACCCAGTACTTC
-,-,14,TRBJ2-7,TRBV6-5,CASSRGWLRDEQYF,TGTGCCAGCAGTCGGGGCTGGCTCCGCGACGAGCAGTACTTC
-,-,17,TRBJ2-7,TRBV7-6,CASSVPQGGEVGNEQYF,TGTGCCAGCAGCGTCCCACAGGGAGGGGAGGTCGGCAACGAGCAGTACTTC
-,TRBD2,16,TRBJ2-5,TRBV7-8,CASSTHREGRSETQYF,TGTGCCAGCAGCACCCACCGGGAGGGTAGATCGGAGACCCAGTACTTC
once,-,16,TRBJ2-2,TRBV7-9,CASSYWVPRNTGELFF,TGTGCCAGCAGCTACTGGGTACCGCGGAACACCGGGGAGCTGTTTTTT
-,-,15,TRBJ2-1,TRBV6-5,CASSTGGTVYNEQFF,TGTGCCAGCAGTACGGGAGGGACAGTGTACAATGAGCAGTTCTTC
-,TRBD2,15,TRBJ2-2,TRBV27,CASSSRDYNTGELFF,TGTGCCAGCAGTTCCCGGGACTATAACACCGGGGAGCTGTTTTTT
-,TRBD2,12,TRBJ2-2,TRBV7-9,CAFQTSPGELFF,TGTGCCTTTCAGACTAGCCCCGGGGAGCTGTTTTTT
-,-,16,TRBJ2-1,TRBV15,CATSRAPRPSYNEQFF,TGTGCCACCAGCAGAGCCCCTCGTCCCTCCTACAATGAGCAGTTCTTC
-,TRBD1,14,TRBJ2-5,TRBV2,CASSDRGYEETQYF,TGTGCCAGCAGCGACAGGGGATACGAGGAGACCCAGTACTTC
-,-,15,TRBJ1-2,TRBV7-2,CASSPRGEPNYGYTF,TGTGCCAGCAGCCCTAGGGGAGAGCCTAACTATGGCTACACCTTC
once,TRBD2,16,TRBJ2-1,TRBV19,CASSIGQRGTYNEQFF,TGTGCCAGTAGTATCGGCCAGCGGGGGACCTACAATGAGCAGTTCTTC
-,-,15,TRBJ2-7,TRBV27,CASSLSGLGGYEQYF,TGTGCCAGCAGTTTATCAGGGCTAGGCGGGTACGAGCAGTACTTC
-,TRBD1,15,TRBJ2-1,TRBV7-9,CASSKNPDRRNEQFF,TGTGCCAGCAGCAAAAACCCGGACAGGAGGAATGAGCAGTTCTTC
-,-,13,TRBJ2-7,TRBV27,CASSTRVSYEQYF,TGTGCCAGCAGCACCAGGGTCTCCTACGAGCAGTACTTC
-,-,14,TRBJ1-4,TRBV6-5,CASSYSGNNEKLFF,TGTGCCAGCAGTTACTCGGGGAATAATGAAAAACTGTTTTTT
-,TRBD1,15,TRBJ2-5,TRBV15,CATSRETEGAPPQYF,TGTGCCACCAGCAGAGAAACCGAGGGGGCGCCCCCCCAGTACTTC
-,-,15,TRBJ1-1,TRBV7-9,CASDPTRGAYTEAFF,TGTGCCAGCGACCCAACGAGGGGGGCGTACACTGAAGCTTTCTTT
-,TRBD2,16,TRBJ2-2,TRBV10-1,CASSGGLAGGPGELFF,TGCGCCAGCAGTGGGGGACTAGCGGGAGGGCCCGGGGAGCTGTTTTTT
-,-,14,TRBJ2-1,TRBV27,CASSHPNRANEQFF,TGTGCCAGCAGTCACCCAAACCGGGCAAATGAGCAGTTCTTC